This note documents a single TCR beta chain sequence. The data were obtained in a study of blood T cell repertoires in COVID-19. At the level of the study: Spain, Italy and the United States supplied samples that represented acute and convalescent COVID-19. In each case, the material was cDNA or gDNA derived from T cells, B-cell-depleted T cells, or PBMCs.

Trimming shortened V by 2 bases and J by 7 bases, and 17 bases separated the two germline ends. The CDR3 extends over 15 amino acids. Germline CDR1 is SGDLS and CDR2 is YYNGEE. Under the authors' procedure: The authors estimated nucleated cell counts from reference gene primer amplification. The assay was immunoSEQ multiplex PCR, and TCRdb's table has in-frame clones only and misses some. The DNA gave D and trimming, while V, J and clone size come from that table. The sample has 50,000 or so clones, 82% seen once. The chain couples TRBV9 to TRBJ2-3; TRBD2 is a possible D gene (7 bases). This receptor was obtained from a man aged 80 or over with COVID-19, enrolled during active disease. The sample taken for sequencing was peripheral blood. The CDR3 protein is CASSVLAGAENTQYF. In DNA form, the CDR3 reads TGTGCCAGCAGCGTTCTCGCGGGGGCGGAAAATACGCAGTATTTT.